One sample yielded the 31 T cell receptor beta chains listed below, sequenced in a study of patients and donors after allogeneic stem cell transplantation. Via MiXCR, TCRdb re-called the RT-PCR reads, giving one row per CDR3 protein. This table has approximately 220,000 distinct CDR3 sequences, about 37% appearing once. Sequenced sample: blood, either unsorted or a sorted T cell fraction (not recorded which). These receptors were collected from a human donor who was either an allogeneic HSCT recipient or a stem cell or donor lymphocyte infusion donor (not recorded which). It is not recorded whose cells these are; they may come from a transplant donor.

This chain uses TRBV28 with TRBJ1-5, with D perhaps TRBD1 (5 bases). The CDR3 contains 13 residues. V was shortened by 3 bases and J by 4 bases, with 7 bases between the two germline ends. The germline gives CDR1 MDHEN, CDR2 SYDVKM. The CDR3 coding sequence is TGTGCCAGCAGTTTTAAGGGGAATCAGCCCCAGCATTTT. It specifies CASSFKGNQPQHF.

CDR3 sequence (DNA): TGTGCCAGCAGCCAGGAGGGGACAGATACGCAGTATTTT. It is translated as CASSQEGTDTQYF. This chain uses TRBV3-1 with TRBJ2-3; perhaps TRBD2 as D (6 bases). Looked up from germline, CDR1 is LGHDT and CDR2 is YNNKEL (reference sequence). Trimming pared 3 bases from V and 3 bases from J, leaving 7 bases between. This CDR3 region has 13 residues.

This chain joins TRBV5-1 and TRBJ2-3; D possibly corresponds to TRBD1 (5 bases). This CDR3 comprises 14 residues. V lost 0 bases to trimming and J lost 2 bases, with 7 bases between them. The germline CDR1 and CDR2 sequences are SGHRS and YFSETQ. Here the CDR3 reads CASSLGGPTDTQYF. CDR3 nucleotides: TGCGCCAGCAGCTTGGGGGGCCCCACAGATACGCAGTATTTT.

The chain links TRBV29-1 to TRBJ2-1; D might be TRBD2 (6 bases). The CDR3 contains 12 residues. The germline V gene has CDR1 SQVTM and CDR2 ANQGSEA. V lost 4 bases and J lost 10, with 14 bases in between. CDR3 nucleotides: TGCAGCGTTGCCGCGGGGCTCCTGGAGCAGTTCTTC. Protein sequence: CSVAAGLLEQFF.

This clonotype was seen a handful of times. The CDR3 reads CASSLTLSRGYTF. CDR3 coding DNA: TGTGCCAGCAGTTTAACGTTATCGCGAGGCTACACCTTC. V and J are TRBV28 and TRBJ1-2; D gene unclear. The germline gives CDR1 MDHEN, CDR2 SYDVKM. This CDR3 has 13 amino acids. With 2 bases removed from V and 8 bases from J, the gap between germline ends came to 12 bases.

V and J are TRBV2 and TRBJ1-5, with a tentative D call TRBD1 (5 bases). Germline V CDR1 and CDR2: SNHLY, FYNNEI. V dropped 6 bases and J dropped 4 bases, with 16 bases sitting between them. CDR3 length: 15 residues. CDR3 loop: CASRRGRSENQPQHF. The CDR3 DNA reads TGTGCCAGCAGGAGGGGACGGTCAGAAAATCAGCCCCAGCATTTT.

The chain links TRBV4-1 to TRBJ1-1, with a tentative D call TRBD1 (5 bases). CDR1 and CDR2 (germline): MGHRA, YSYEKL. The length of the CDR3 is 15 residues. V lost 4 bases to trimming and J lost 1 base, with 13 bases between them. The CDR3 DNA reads TGCGCCAGCAGCCTAGTCCCGGGGCAGAACACTGAAGCTTTCTTT. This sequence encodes CASSLVPGQNTEAFF.

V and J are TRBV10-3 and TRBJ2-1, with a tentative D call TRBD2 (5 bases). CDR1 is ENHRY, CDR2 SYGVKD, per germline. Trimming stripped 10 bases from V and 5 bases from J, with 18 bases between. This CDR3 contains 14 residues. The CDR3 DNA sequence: TGTGCCACGGGGAATGATGGGCCGAACAATGAGCAGTTCTTC. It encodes CATGNDGPNNEQFF.

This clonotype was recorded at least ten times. The CDR3 loop is CASSLEARRGYGYTF. In nucleotides, the CDR3 is TGCGCCAGCAGCTTGGAAGCACGGAGGGGCTATGGCTACACCTTC. The gene calls are TRBV5-1 and TRBJ1-2; D possibly corresponds to TRBD1 (5 bases). Germline V gene data show CDR1 as SGHRS and CDR2 as YFSETQ. V was shortened by 0 bases and J by 4 bases, with 13 bases between the two germline ends. The CDR3 totals 15 residues.

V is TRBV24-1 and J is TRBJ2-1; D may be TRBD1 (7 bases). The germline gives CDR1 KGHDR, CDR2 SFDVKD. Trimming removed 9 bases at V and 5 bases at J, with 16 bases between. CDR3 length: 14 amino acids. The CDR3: CATHSGGLNNEQFF. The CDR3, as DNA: TGTGCCACCCACTCAGGGGGGTTGAACAATGAGCAGTTCTTC.

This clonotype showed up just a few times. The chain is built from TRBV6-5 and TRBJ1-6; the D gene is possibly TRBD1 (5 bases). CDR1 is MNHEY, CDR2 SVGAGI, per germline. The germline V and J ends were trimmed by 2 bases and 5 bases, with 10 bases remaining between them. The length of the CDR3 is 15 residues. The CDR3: CASSYRGSNNSPLHF. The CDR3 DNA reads TGTGCCAGCAGTTACAGGGGCTCGAATAATTCACCCCTCCACTTT.

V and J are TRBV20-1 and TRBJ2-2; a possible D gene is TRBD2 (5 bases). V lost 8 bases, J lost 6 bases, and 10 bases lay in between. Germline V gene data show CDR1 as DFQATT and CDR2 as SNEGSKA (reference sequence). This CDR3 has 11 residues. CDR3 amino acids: CSTLGAGELFF. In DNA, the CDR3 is TGCAGTACCCTCGGGGCCGGGGAGCTGTTTTTT.

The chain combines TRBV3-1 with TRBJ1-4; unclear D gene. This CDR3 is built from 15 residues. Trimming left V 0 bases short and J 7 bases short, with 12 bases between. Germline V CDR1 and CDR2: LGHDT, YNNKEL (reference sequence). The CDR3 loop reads CASSQEDHTPEKLFF. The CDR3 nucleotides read TGTGCCAGCAGCCAAGAGGACCATACGCCTGAAAAACTGTTTTTT.

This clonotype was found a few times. CDR3 residues: CASSLTGGASNTGELFF. In nucleotides, the CDR3 is TGTGCCAGCAGCCTGACAGGGGGCGCGTCGAACACCGGGGAGCTGTTTTTT. The rearrangement joins TRBV7-3 to TRBJ2-2; TRBD1 matches at 10 bases. The CDR3 runs 17 residues. V lost 5 bases and J lost 0; bases outside the gene matches: 6. In germline, CDR1 is SGHTA, CDR2 FQGTGA.

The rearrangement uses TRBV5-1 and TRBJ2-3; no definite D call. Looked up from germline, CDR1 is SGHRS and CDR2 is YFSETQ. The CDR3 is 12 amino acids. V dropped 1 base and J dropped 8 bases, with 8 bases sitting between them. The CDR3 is CASSLSLGTQYF. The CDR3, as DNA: TGCGCCAGCAGCTTGAGCCTTGGTACGCAGTATTTT.

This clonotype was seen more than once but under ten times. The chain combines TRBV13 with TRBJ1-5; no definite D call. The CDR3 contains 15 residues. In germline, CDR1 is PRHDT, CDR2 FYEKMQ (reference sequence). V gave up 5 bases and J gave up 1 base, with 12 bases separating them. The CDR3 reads CASSRGQESNQPQHF. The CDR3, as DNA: TGTGCCAGCAGCCGCGGCCAAGAGAGCAATCAGCCCCAGCATTTT.

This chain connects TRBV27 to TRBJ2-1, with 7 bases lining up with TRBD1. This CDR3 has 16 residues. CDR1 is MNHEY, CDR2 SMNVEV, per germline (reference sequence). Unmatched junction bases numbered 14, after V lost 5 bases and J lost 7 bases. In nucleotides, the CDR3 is TGTGCCAGCAGTCCCCCGAACAGGGGCGATGGAAATGAGCAGTTCTTC. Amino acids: CASSPPNRGDGNEQFF.

The CDR3 loop reads CASSVRTYNEQFF. CDR3 nucleotides: TGTGCCAGCAGTGTACGGACCTACAATGAGCAGTTCTTC. The V and J genes are TRBV12-3 or TRBV12-4 and TRBJ2-1; D unresolved. V lost 5 bases, J lost 2 bases, and 7 bases lay in between. The CDR3 loop spans 13 amino acids.

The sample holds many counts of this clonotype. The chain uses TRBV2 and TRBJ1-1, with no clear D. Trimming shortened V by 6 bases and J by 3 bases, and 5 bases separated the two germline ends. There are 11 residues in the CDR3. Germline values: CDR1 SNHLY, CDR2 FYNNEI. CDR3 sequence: CASSPYTEAFF. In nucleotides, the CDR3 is TGTGCCAGCAGCCCCTACACTGAAGCTTTCTTT.

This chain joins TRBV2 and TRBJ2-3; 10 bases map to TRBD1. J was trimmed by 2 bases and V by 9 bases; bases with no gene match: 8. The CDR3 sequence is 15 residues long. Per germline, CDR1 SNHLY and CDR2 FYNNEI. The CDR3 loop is CASGTGVRLTDTQYF. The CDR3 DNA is TGTGCCAGTGGGACAGGGGTTAGGCTCACAGATACGCAGTATTTT.

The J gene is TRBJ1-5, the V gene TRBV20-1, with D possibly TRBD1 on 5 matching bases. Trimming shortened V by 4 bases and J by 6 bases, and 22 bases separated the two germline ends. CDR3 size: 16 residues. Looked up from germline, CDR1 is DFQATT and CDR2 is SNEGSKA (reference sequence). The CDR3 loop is CSATKGGAQTGQPQHF. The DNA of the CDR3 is TGCAGTGCTACCAAGGGAGGGGCCCAGACCGGTCAGCCCCAGCATTTT.

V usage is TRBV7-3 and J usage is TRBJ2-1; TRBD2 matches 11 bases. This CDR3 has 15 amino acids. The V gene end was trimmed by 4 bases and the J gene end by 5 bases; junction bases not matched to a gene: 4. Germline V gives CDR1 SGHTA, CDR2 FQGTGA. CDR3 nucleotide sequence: TGTGCCAGCAGCTCGACTAGCGGGGAGAACAATGAGCAGTTCTTC. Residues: CASSSTSGENNEQFF.

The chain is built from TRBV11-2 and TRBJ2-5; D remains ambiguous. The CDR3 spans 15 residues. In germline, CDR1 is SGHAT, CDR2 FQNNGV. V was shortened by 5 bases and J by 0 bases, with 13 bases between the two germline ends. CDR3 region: CASSPRQWNQETQYF. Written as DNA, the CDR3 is TGTGCCAGCAGCCCCCGTCAGTGGAACCAAGAGACCCAGTACTTC. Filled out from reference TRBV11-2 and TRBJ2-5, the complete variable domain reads EAGVAQSPRYKIIEKRQSVAFWCNPISGHATLYWYQQILGQGPKLLIQFQNNGVVDDSQLPKDRFSAERLKGVDSTLKIQPAKLEDSAVYLCASSPRQWNQETQYFGPGTRLLVL.

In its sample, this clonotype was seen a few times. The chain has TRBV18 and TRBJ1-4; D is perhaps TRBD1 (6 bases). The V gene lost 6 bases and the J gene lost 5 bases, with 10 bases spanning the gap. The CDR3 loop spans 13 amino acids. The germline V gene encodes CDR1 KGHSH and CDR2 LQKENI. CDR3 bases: TGTGCCAGCTCCGGGACAAAGAATGAAAAACTGTTTTTT. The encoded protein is CASSGTKNEKLFF.

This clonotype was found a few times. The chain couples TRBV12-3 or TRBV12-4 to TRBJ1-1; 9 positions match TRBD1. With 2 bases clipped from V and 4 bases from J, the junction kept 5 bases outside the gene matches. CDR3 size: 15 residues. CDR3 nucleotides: TGTGCCAGCAGTTTATCTGACAGGGGGGTCACTGAAGCTTTCTTT. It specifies CASSLSDRGVTEAFF.

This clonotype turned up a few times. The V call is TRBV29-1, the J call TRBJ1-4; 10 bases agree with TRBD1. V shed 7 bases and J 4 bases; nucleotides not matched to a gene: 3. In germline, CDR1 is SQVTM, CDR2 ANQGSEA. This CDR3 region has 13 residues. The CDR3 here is CSARTGGNEKLFF. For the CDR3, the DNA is TGCAGCGCCCGGACAGGGGGTAATGAAAAACTGTTTTTT.

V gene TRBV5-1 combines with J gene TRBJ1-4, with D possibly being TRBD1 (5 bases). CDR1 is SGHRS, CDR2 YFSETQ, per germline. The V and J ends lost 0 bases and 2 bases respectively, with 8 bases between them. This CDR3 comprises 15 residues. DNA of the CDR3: TGCGCCAGCAGCTTGGATCCAGGGACTAATGAAAAACTGTTTTTT. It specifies CASSLDPGTNEKLFF.

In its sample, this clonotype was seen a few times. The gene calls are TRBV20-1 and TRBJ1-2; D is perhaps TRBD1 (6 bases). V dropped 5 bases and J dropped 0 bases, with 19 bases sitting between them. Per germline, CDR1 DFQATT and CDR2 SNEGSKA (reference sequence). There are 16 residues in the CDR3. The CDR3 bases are TGCAGTGCTCCGGAGGCAGGGGATCAGGCTAACTATGGCTACACCTTC. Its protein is CSAPEAGDQANYGYTF.

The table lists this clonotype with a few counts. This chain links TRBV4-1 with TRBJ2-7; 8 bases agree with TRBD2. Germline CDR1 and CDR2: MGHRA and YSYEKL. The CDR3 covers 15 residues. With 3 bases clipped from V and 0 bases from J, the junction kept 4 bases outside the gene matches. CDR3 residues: CASSQSGTSSYEQYF. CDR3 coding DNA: TGCGCCAGCAGCCAGTCCGGGACTAGCTCCTACGAGCAGTACTTC.

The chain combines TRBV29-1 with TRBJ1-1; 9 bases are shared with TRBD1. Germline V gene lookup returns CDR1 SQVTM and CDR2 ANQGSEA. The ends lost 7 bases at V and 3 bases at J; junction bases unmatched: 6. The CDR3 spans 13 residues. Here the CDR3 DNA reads TGCAGCGCTCGGGACAGGGACGACACTGAAGCTTTCTTT. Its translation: CSARDRDDTEAFF.

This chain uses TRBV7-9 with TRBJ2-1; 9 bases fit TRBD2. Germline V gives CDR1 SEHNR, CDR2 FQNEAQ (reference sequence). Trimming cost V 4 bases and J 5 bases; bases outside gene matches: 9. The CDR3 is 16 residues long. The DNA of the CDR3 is TGTGCCAGCAGCTCCCGGCCCCTAGCGGGAAACAATGAGCAGTTCTTC. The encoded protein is CASSSRPLAGNNEQFF.